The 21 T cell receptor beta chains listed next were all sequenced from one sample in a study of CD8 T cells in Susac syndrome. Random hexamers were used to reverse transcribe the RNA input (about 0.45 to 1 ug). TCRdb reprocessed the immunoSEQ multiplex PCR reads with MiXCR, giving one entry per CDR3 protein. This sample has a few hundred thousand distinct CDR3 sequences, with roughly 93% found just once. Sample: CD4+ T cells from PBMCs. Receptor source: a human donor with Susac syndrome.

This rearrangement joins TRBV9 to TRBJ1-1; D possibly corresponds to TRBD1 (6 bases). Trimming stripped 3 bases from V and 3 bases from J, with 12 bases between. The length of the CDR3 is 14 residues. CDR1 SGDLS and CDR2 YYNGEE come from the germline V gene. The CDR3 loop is CASSAQTGYTEAFF. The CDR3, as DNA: TGTGCCAGCAGCGCCCAAACAGGGTACACTGAAGCTTTCTTT.

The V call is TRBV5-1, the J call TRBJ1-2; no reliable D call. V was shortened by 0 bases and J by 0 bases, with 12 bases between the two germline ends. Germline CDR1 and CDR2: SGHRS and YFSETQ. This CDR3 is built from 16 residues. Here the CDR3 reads CASSLEGGLTNYGYTF. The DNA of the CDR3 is TGCGCCAGCAGCTTGGAGGGAGGATTAACTAACTATGGCTACACCTTC. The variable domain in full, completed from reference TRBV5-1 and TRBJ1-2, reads KAGVTQTPRYLIKTRGQQVTLSCSPISGHRSVSWYQQTPGQGLQFLFEYFSETQRNKGNFPGRFSGRQFSNSRSEMNVSTLELGDSALYLCASSLEGGLTNYGYTFGSGTRLTVV.

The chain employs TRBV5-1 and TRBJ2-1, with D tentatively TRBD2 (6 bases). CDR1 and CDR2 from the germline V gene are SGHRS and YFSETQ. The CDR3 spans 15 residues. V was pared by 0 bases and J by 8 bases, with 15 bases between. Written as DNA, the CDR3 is TGCGCCAGCAGCTTGGCCGGAGGGTTCGGTGATGAGCAGTTCTTC. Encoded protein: CASSLAGGFGDEQFF.

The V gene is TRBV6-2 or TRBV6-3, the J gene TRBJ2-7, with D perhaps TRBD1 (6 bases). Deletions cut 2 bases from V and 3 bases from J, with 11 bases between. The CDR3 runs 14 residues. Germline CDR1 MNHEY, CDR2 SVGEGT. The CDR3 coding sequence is TGTGCCAGCAGTTACGGGACAAGATTCTACGAGCAGTACTTC. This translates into CASSYGTRFYEQYF.

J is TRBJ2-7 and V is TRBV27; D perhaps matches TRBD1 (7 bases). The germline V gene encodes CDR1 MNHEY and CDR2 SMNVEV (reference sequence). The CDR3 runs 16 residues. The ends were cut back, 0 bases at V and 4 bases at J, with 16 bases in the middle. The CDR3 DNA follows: TGTGCCAGCAGTTTATCGATGCGGGACAGCGGTTACGAGCAGTACTTC. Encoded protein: CASSLSMRDSGYEQYF.

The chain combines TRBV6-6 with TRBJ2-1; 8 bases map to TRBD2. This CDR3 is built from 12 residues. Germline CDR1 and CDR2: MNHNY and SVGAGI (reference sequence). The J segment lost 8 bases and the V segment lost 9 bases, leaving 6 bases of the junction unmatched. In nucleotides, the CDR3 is TGTGCCAGTCGGGGGGGGTCGGATGAGCAGTTCTTC. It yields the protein CASRGGSDEQFF.

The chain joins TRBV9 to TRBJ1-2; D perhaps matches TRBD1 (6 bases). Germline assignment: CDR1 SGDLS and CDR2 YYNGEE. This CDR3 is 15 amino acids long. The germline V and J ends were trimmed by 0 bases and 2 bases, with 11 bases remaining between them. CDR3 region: CASSVGGAGNYGYTF. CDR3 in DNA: TGTGCCAGCAGCGTAGGGGGGGCAGGGAACTATGGCTACACCTTC.

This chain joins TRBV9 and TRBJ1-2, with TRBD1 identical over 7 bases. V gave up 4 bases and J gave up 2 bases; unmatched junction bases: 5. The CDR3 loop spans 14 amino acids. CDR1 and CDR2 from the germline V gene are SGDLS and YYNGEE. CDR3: CASSTTGQNYGYTF. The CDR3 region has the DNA TGTGCCAGCAGCACTACGGGACAGAACTATGGCTACACCTTC.

The CDR3 region has the DNA TGTGCCAGCAGTTTCGGGACCCTTGAGGTCACAGATACGCAGTATTTT. The encoded protein is CASSFGTLEVTDTQYF. The V and J genes are TRBV27 and TRBJ2-3; tentatively, D is TRBD1 or TRBD2 (5 bases each). Germline V gene data show CDR1 as MNHEY and CDR2 as SMNVEV (reference sequence). The germline V and J ends were trimmed by 3 bases and 2 bases, with 15 bases remaining between them. CDR3 size: 16 residues.

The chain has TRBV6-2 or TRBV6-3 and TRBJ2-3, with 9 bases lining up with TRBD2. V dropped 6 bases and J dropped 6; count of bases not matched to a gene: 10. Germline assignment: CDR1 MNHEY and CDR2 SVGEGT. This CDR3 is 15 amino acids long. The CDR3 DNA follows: TGTGCCAGCAGCGGACGTGGCGGGGGGGCCGATACGCAGTATTTT. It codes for CASSGRGGGADTQYF.

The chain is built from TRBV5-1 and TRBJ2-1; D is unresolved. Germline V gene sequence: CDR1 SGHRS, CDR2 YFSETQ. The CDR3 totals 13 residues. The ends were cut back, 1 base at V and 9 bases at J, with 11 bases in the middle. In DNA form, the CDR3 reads TGCGCCAGCAGCTTGCCGCAGGTCGGTGAGCAGTTCTTC. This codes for CASSLPQVGEQFF. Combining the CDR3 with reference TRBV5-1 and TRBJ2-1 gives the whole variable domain KAGVTQTPRYLIKTRGQQVTLSCSPISGHRSVSWYQQTPGQGLQFLFEYFSETQRNKGNFPGRFSGRQFSNSRSEMNVSTLELGDSALYLCASSLPQVGEQFFGPGTRLTVL.

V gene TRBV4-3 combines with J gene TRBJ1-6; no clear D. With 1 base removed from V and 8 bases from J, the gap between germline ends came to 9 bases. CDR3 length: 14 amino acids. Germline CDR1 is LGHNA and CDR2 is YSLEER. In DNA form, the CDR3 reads TGCGCCAGCAGCCAAGTAGGCAGTTATTCACCCCTCCACTTT. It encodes CASSQVGSYSPLHF.

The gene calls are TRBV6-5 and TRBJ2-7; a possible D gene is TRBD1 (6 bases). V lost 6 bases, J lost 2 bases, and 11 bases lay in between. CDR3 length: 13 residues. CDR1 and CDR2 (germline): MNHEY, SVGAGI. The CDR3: CASRRQETYEQYF. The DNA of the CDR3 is TGTGCCAGCAGGCGACAGGAGACCTACGAGCAGTACTTC.

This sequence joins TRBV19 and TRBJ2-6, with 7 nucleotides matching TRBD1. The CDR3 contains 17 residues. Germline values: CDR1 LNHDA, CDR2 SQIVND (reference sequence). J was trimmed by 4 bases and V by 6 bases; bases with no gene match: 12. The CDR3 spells CASRPQTGLSGANVLTF. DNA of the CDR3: TGTGCCAGTAGGCCCCAGACAGGGCTGAGCGGGGCCAACGTCCTGACTTTC. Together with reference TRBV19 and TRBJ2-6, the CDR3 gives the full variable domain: DGGITQSPKYLFRKEGQNVTLSCEQNLNHDAMYWYRQDPGQGLRLIYYSQIVNDFQKGDIAEGYSVSREKKESFPLTVTSAQKNPTAFYLCASRPQTGLSGANVLTFGAGSRLTVL.

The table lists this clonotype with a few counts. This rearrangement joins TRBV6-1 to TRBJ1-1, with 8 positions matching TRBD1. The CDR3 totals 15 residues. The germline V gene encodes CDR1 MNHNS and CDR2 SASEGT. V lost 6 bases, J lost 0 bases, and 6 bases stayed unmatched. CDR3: CASRSGQVMNTEAFF. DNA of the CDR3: TGTGCCAGCAGGTCGGGACAGGTCATGAACACTGAAGCTTTCTTT.

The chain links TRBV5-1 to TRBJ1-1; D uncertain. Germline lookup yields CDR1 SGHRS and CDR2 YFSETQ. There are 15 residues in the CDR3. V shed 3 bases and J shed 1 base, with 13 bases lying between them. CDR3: CASSSTGPRNTEAFF. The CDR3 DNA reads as TGCGCCAGCAGCTCGACCGGACCACGGAACACTGAAGCTTTCTTT.

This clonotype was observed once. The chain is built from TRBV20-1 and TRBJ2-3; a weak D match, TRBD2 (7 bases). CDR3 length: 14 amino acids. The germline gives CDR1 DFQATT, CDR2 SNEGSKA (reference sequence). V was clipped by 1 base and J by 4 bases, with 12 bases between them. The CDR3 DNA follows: TGCAGTGCTAGAGTTCGGGGGGCTGCAGATACGCAGTATTTT. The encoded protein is CSARVRGAADTQYF.

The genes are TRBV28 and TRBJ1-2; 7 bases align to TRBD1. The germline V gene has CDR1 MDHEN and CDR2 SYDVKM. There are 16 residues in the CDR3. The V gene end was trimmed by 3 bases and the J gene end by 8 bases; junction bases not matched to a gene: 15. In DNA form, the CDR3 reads TGTGCCAGCAGTTTGCTTCGACAGGGCGCTCCCCGAGGCTACACCTTC. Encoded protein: CASSLLRQGAPRGYTF.

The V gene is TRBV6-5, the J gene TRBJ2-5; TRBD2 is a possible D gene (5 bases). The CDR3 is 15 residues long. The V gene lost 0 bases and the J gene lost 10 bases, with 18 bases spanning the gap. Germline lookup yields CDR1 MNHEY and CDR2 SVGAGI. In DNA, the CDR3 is TGTGCCAGCAGTTACTCGCTCGGGGTAACCGGAGACCAGTACTTC. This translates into CASSYSLGVTGDQYF.

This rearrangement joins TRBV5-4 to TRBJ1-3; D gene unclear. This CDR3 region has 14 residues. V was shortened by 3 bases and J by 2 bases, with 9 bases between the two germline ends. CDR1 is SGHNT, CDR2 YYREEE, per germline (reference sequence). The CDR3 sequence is CASSSDRAGNTIYF. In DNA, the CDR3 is TGTGCCAGCAGCTCGGACCGGGCTGGAAACACCATATATTTT.

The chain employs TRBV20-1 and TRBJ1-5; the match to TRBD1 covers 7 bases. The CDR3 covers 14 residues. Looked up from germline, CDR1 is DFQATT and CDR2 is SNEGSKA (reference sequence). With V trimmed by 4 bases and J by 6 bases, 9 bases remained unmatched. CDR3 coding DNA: TGCAGTGCTACCCTGACAGGGTCTAGTCAGCCCCAGCATTTT. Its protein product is CSATLTGSSQPQHF.